Below are 9 T cell receptor beta chains sequenced from a single sample in a study of blood T cell repertoires in COVID-19. Clones were read by immunoSEQ multiplex PCR, and TCRdb kept only the in-frame ones, dropping some. The profile shows some 160,000 clones, around four fifths of them singletons. Material: peripheral blood. These receptors came from a man aged 65 to 85 who had recovered from COVID-19.

The chain uses TRBV7-9 and TRBJ2-1; the D gene is possibly TRBD1 (5 bases). Deletions cut 4 bases from V and 5 bases from J, with 12 bases between. Germline CDR1 and CDR2: SEHNR and FQNEAQ (reference sequence). The CDR3 has 14 residues. For the CDR3, the DNA is TGTGCCAGCAGCTCCTCCGACAGAAACAATGAGCAGTTCTTC. Protein sequence: CASSSSDRNNEQFF.

This sequence joins TRBV5-1 and TRBJ2-1, with 11 bases that match TRBD2. Trimming removed 0 bases from V and 8 bases from J; junction bases left unmatched: 4. This CDR3 contains 15 residues. Germline V gene sequence: CDR1 SGHRS, CDR2 YFSETQ. CDR3: CASSLATSGSHEQFF. The CDR3 DNA sequence: TGCGCCAGCAGCTTGGCCACTAGCGGGAGTCATGAGCAGTTCTTC.

The V call is TRBV5-6, the J call TRBJ2-1, with D possibly being TRBD2 (5 bases). The CDR3 is 17 amino acids. In germline, CDR1 is SGHDT, CDR2 YYEEEE. Trimming shortened V by 4 bases and J by 1 base, and 18 bases separated the two germline ends. CDR3 amino acids: CASSLWTSRGSYNEQFF. CDR3 DNA: TGTGCCAGCAGCCTGTGGACTTCCCGAGGTTCCTACAATGAGCAGTTCTTC.

The genes are TRBV6-5 and TRBJ2-7; 11 nucleotides agree with TRBD2. V trimming: 6 bases; J trimming: 3 bases; junction bases outside the gene matches: 7. CDR3 length equals 15 residues. The germline gives CDR1 MNHEY, CDR2 SVGAGI. Written as DNA, the CDR3 is TGTGCCAGCAGACCCGGGACTAGCGGAGGCTACGAGCAGTACTTC. Its protein product is CASRPGTSGGYEQYF.

This chain uses TRBV13 with TRBJ2-1; no reliable D call. The CDR3 spans 17 residues. Germline V gives CDR1 PRHDT, CDR2 FYEKMQ (reference sequence). V lost 5 bases, J lost 0 bases, and 17 bases lay in between. The CDR3 coding sequence is TGTGCCAGCAGCAAGACCCCGCCAGGCGTCTCCTACAATGAGCAGTTCTTC. Residues: CASSKTPPGVSYNEQFF.

This chain connects TRBV6-1 to TRBJ2-7; D not resolved. The CDR3 contains 17 residues. Trimming took 2 bases from V and 2 from J, leaving 19 bases between them. Germline CDR1 MNHNS, CDR2 SASEGT. As DNA, the CDR3 is TGTGCCAGCAGTGAACCCGATAGTCGACTCTTAACCTACGAGCAGTACTTC. As protein: CASSEPDSRLLTYEQYF.

The CDR3 bases are TGTGCCAGCAGCGCCCAGGGGATGGCCTATGGCTACACCTTC. Protein sequence: CASSAQGMAYGYTF. This rearrangement joins TRBV9 to TRBJ1-2, with a tentative D call TRBD1 (6 bases). The CDR3 length is 14 residues. Trimming took off 3 bases at V and 4 bases at J, with 13 bases between the two ends. Germline loops: CDR1 SGDLS, CDR2 YYNGEE.

V gene TRBV5-4 combines with J gene TRBJ2-3; tentatively, D is TRBD1 (7 bases). The CDR3 runs to 16 residues. V lost 0 bases, J lost 8 bases, and 19 bases lay in between. CDR1 and CDR2 from the germline V gene are SGHNT and YYREEE (reference sequence). The CDR3 region is CASSLGLGGGGGTQYF. As DNA, the CDR3 is TGTGCCAGCAGCTTGGGGCTTGGAGGGGGCGGCGGTACGCAGTATTTT.

The chain combines TRBV12-3 or TRBV12-4 with TRBJ2-7, with D perhaps TRBD1 (5 bases). The CDR3 is 13 residues long. Trimming pared 0 bases from V and 6 bases from J, leaving 9 bases between. CDR3 in amino acids: CASSLATVSEQYF. The CDR3 coding sequence is TGTGCCAGCAGTTTAGCGACAGTTTCCGAGCAGTACTTC.